The clone carrying this T cell receptor (beta chain) has at least ten counts. What it binds is unknown. Molecular barcoded adaptors covering alpha/delta and beta/gamma chains were used on roughly 400 ng RNA. TCRdb independently ran MiXCR on the reads; one entry per CDR3 protein. The sample has approximately 38,000 distinct CDR3 sequences; around 13% are singletons. In germline, CDR1 is SGHTA, CDR2 FQGTGA. Trimming removed 2 bases from V and 8 bases from J; junction bases left unmatched: 5. The CDR3 has 14 amino acids. These data belong to a study of read filtering for tumor transcriptome and immune sequencing. Overall study: The cohort had about 16 men and roughly 13 women aged roughly 47 to 85, mean roughly 71 years.

Study results and caveats: Around 84% of IR-seq clonotypes had one read, totaling around 3.5% of reads; RNA-seq: approximately 73% and 42%.

This receptor was obtained from a donor at least 40 years old with multiple myeloma. The chain carries TRBV7-3 and TRBJ2-1; 8 nucleotides match TRBD2. Sequenced: a population of CD138-negative cells sorted from bone marrow. CDR3 protein: CASSLGGRFDEQFF. The CDR3 DNA follows: TGTGCCAGCAGCTTAGGCGGGAGGTTCGATGAGCAGTTCTTC. Variable domain in full (rest from reference TRBV7-3 and TRBJ2-1): GAGVSQTPSNKVTEKGKYVELRCDPISGHTALYWYRQSLGQGPEFLIYFQGTGAADDSGLPNDRFFAVRPEGSVSTLKIQRTERGDSAVYLCASSLGGRFDEQFFGPGTRLTVL.